One sample yielded the 8 T cell receptor beta chains listed below, sequenced in a study of T-cell reconstitution after alpha-beta-depleted transplantation in children. Unique molecular identifiers were used to barcode this TCRbeta library. TCRdb used MiXCR to reprocess the PCR reads, holding one entry per CDR3 protein. Seen here are almost 500,000 distinct CDR3 sequences, 12% observed once, and the top ten hold about 5.6%. The sequenced sample was PBMCs from the stem cell graft donor, obtained from the stem cell graft. The receptors were gathered from a human donor who donated a stem cell graft to a child with combined immunodeficiency.

The chain recombines TRBV6-5 with TRBJ2-5, with TRBD1 matching 8 bases. The germline V gene has CDR1 MNHEY and CDR2 SVGAGI. Germline trimming cut 2 bases from V and 3 bases from J; bases unmatched to any gene: 8. This CDR3 has 16 amino acids. CDR3 region: CASSYLFTGGKETQYF. For the CDR3, the DNA is TGTGCCAGCAGTTACCTGTTTACAGGGGGTAAAGAGACCCAGTACTTC.

This clonotype was seen many times. V is TRBV24-1 and J is TRBJ2-1; perhaps TRBD1 as D (6 bases). This CDR3 region has 13 residues. Trimming cost V 4 bases and J 10 bases, with 13 bases left between them. The germline CDR1 and CDR2 sequences are KGHDR and SFDVKD. CDR3 DNA: TGTGCCACCAGTGAGGACAGACGAACAGAGCAGTTCTTC. It is translated as CATSEDRRTEQFF.

This clonotype has at least ten counts. The chain employs TRBV7-3 and TRBJ2-1, with TRBD1 as a possible D gene (5 bases). The CDR3 has 15 residues. Trimming stripped 5 bases from V and 4 bases from J, with 15 bases between. The germline CDR1 and CDR2 sequences are SGHTA and FQGTGA. For the CDR3, the DNA is TGTGCCAGCAGCCTTACAATGGGGCTTTACAATGAGCAGTTCTTC. Translating gives CASSLTMGLYNEQFF. Drawing the rest from reference TRBV7-3 and TRBJ2-1, the complete variable domain is GAGVSQTPSNKVTEKGKYVELRCDPISGHTALYWYRQSLGQGPEFLIYFQGTGAADDSGLPNDRFFAVRPEGSVSTLKIQRTERGDSAVYLCASSLTMGLYNEQFFGPGTRLTVL.

Note on this clonotype: It may be a read error: a sequence one base away is much more abundant. The chain uses TRBV11-1 and TRBJ2-7; 7 bases map to TRBD2. With V trimmed by 8 bases and J by 5 bases, 9 bases remained unmatched. CDR1 SGHAT and CDR2 FQDESV come from the germline V gene (reference sequence). This CDR3 region has 13 residues. CDR3 coding DNA: TGTGCCAGCGGGAGGGCCTTTCCTAACGAGCAGTACTTC. Protein: CASGRAFPNEQYF.

This clonotype showed up just a few times. This sequence may be a read error, since a much larger clone differs from it by one base. The chain combines TRBV6-1 with TRBJ1-2, with D possibly being TRBD1 (5 bases). The CDR3 totals 15 residues. Germline CDR1 and CDR2: MNHNS and SASEGT. Deletions cut 4 bases from V and 0 bases from J, with 12 bases between. The CDR3 sequence is CASSGLGRANYGYTF. The CDR3 DNA reads TGTGCCAGCAGTGGATTGGGCAGGGCTAACTATGGCTACACCTTC.

This clonotype was found a few times. The chain recombines TRBV7-6 with TRBJ2-1, with D tentatively TRBD2 (7 bases). CDR3 length: 13 amino acids. V lost 4 bases and J 10 bases, leaving 14 bases between the germline ends. Germline CDR1 SGHVS, CDR2 FNYEAQ. The CDR3 sequence: CASSYRGAEEQFF. CDR3 sequence (DNA): TGTGCCAGCAGCTACCGGGGGGCCGAGGAGCAGTTCTTC.

This clonotype was observed a few times. The chain combines TRBV11-1 with TRBJ1-2; TRBD1 agrees at 10 bases. Germline V CDR1 and CDR2: SGHAT, FQDESV (reference sequence). The CDR3 runs to 18 residues. V gave up 3 bases and J gave up 0 bases; unmatched junction bases: 10. CDR3 in DNA: TGTGCCAGCAGCTTTTATGGGACAGGGGAATTTACTAACTATGGCTACACCTTC. Protein sequence: CASSFYGTGEFTNYGYTF.

This clonotype was picked up many times. The chain employs TRBV12-3 or TRBV12-4 and TRBJ1-2; D possibly corresponds to TRBD1 (5 bases). V lost 0 bases and J lost 4, with 9 bases in between. This CDR3 spans 14 amino acids. CDR3 sequence reads: CASSLAGPTYGYTF. The CDR3 DNA reads TGTGCCAGCAGTTTAGCGGGGCCAACCTATGGCTACACCTTC.